The clone carrying this TCR beta chain was seen only a few times. Its antigen is currently unknown. The sample originates from a study of T-cell memory formation after mild COVID-19. Study-wide results and caveats: Pre-infection memory contained some responding clones, which suggested that cross-reactive memory had joined. Clones which contracted sat mainly in CM and EM if CD4+, and in EMRA if CD8+.

Trimming left V 8 bases short and J 1 base short, with 12 bases between. The CDR3 has 14 amino acids. Germline CDR1 is SGHVS and CDR2 is FNYEAQ. TCRdb redid the calling of the 5' RACE reads with MiXCR, one entry per CDR3 protein. The repertoire includes 65,000 to 90,000 distinct CDR3 sequences, 11% to 15% of them detected once, and 25% to 35% sits in the top ten. V gene TRBV7-6 combines with J gene TRBJ2-1, with D possibly TRBD2 on 6 matching bases. This TCR came from an adult woman who had mild COVID-19 (a few samples of this study predate the infection). Cell type and time point are not known. Material for sequencing was PBMCs or a T cell subset sorted from them (not recorded which). DNA for the CDR3: TGTGCCAGCTCGAGGGACTCATCCTACAATGAGCAGTTCTTC. Protein product: CASSRDSSYNEQFF.